The 16 T cell receptor beta chains presented below share a single source sample, sequenced in a study of blood T cells in healthy people across ages. It was with a sample-barcoded 5' primer and a J-beta primer mix that a second PCR of roughly 7 to 12 cycles was run. TCRdb re-called the 5' RACE reads with MiXCR, one entry per CDR3 protein. This sample yields roughly 1.5 million distinct CDR3 sequences, of which 35% to 45% are seen a single time; under 5% belongs to the top ten. Sequenced material: blood. The receptors here all came from a woman between 18 and 29 years old in good health.

This sequence joins TRBV2 and TRBJ2-4, with 10 bases fitting TRBD1. The J call may be in error: the DNA end matches TRBJ2-7 better. The CDR3 loop spans 12 amino acids. In germline, CDR1 is SNHLY, CDR2 FYNNEI. Here the CDR3 reads CARWDRGNEQYF. CDR3 bases: TGTGCCCGGTGGGACAGGGGTAACGAGCAGTACTTC.

The rearrangement links TRBV4-2 to TRBJ1-2; the D is unclear. V gave up 0 bases and J gave up 8 bases, with 16 bases separating them. There are 15 residues in the CDR3. Germline CDR1 reads LGHNA; CDR2 reads YNFKEQ. The chain's CDR3 is CASSQEVSAPSGYTF. For the CDR3, the DNA is TGTGCCAGCAGCCAAGAGGTGTCAGCACCGTCCGGCTACACCTTC.

The rearrangement uses TRBV20-1 and TRBJ1-2, with a possible D match to TRBD1 (6 bases). The CDR3 totals 13 residues. V lost 3 bases, J lost 6 bases, and 14 bases lay in between. Germline CDR1 reads DFQATT; CDR2 reads SNEGSKA (reference sequence). The CDR3 is CSARIAGEDGYTF. CDR3 nucleotide sequence: TGCAGTGCTAGGATTGCAGGGGAGGATGGCTACACCTTC.

The rearrangement joins TRBV7-2 to TRBJ2-7; D is undetermined. CDR1 is SGHTA, CDR2 FQGNSA, per germline. The CDR3 sequence is 15 residues long. V lost 5 bases and J 2 bases, leaving 16 bases between the germline ends. CDR3 coding DNA: TGTGCCAGCAGCCCCCGTAGTTCCATCGCCTACGAGCAGTACTTC. It yields the protein CASSPRSSIAYEQYF.

This clonotype was seen only a few times. V usage is TRBV9 and J usage is TRBJ1-1; D perhaps matches TRBD1 (5 bases). The V gene lost 1 base and the J gene lost 3 bases, with 10 bases spanning the gap. There are 14 residues in the CDR3. Germline V gives CDR1 SGDLS, CDR2 YYNGEE. CDR3 residues: CASSVMGTDTEAFF. CDR3 bases: TGTGCCAGCAGCGTAATGGGGACGGACACTGAAGCTTTCTTT.

This clonotype has just one count. The genes are TRBV4-1 and TRBJ1-2; no clear D. V was clipped by 0 bases and J by 4 bases, with 15 bases between them. In germline, CDR1 is MGHRA, CDR2 YSYEKL. This CDR3 region has 16 residues. CDR3 loop: CASSQDQQTLPYGYTF. The CDR3 DNA follows: TGCGCCAGCAGCCAAGATCAGCAGACCTTACCCTATGGCTACACCTTC.

Comment on this clonotype: A much larger clone lies a single base off, so this may be a read error. The genes are TRBV3-1 and TRBJ2-5, with no clear D. The CDR3 runs 11 residues. The germline V gene encodes CDR1 LGHDT and CDR2 YNNKEL (reference sequence). As DNA, the CDR3 is TGTGCCAGCAGCGACCAAGGGACCCAGTACTTC. Its translation: CASSDQGTQYF.

This chain uses TRBV6-1 with TRBJ2-5; 8 nucleotides align to TRBD1. The CDR3 has 14 residues. Germline V lookup: CDR1 MNHNS, CDR2 SASEGT. Unmatched junction bases numbered 8, after V lost 6 bases and J lost 5 bases. The chain's CDR3 is CASSLQGGKETQYF. The CDR3 coding sequence is TGTGCCAGCAGCTTACAGGGGGGAAAGGAGACCCAGTACTTC.

V and J are TRBV12-3 or TRBV12-4 and TRBJ2-3, with a possible D match to TRBD2 (5 bases). Trimming took 10 bases from V and 1 from J, leaving 12 bases between them. This CDR3 is built from 13 residues. The CDR3 here is CAISGSGTDTQYF. CDR3 sequence (DNA): TGTGCCATCTCGGGGTCTGGCACAGATACGCAGTATTTT.

The CDR3 protein is CASSQGYSSRIGNQPQHF. The CDR3 nucleotides are TGTGCCAGCAGCCAAGGTTACAGCAGTCGTATAGGCAATCAGCCCCAGCATTTT. The V call is TRBV4-2, the J call TRBJ1-5; no definite D call. This CDR3 region has 18 residues. The germline V gene has CDR1 LGHNA and CDR2 YNFKEQ. Trimming took off 1 base at V and 2 bases at J, with 18 bases between the two ends.

Details on this clonotype: This may stem from a read error, because a much larger clone lies one nucleotide away. The chain carries TRBV28 and TRBJ1-6; 8 bases agree with TRBD1. J was trimmed by 12 bases and V by 8 bases; bases with no gene match: 12. The CDR3 is made up of 14 amino acids. The V gene's germline CDR1 is MDHEN and CDR2 SYDVKM. CDR3: CASQTGTGKRPLHF. The CDR3 nucleotides are TGTGCCAGCCAGACCGGGACAGGAAAAAGACCCCTCCACTTT.

This clonotype was seen a few times. This chain uses TRBV5-1 with TRBJ2-1, with TRBD1 identical over 8 bases. Germline CDR1 is SGHRS and CDR2 is YFSETQ. CDR3 size: 14 residues. With V trimmed by 4 bases and J by 7 bases, 7 bases remained unmatched. The CDR3 DNA reads TGCGCCAGCAGCCCCGGACAGGGTGTAAATGAGCAGTTCTTC. As protein: CASSPGQGVNEQFF.

The chain uses TRBV25-1 and TRBJ1-1; tentative D call: TRBD1 (6 bases). This CDR3 is 15 amino acids long. Trimming took off 6 bases at V and 2 bases at J, with 16 bases between the two ends. Germline assignment: CDR1 MGHDK and CDR2 SYGVNS. This CDR3 is CASRHTGAGNTEAFF. In DNA form, the CDR3 reads TGTGCCAGCAGGCACACGGGGGCAGGAAACACTGAAGCTTTCTTT.

As concerns this clonotype: A much bigger clone sits one base away, suggesting this may be a read error. The chain links TRBV6-8 to TRBJ1-2; D gene ambiguous. The germline V gene encodes CDR1 MNHGY and CDR2 SAAAGT. The CDR3 is 17 residues long. The CDR3 sequence: CASSYGTASATNYGHTF. The CDR3 nucleotides are TGTGCCAGCAGTTACGGTACTGCCAGCGCGACTAACTATGGCCACACCTTC.

The rearrangement links TRBV7-9 to TRBJ1-5; weak D call: TRBD1 (5 bases). This CDR3 is 17 amino acids long. Germline-derived CDR1 and CDR2 are SEHNR and FQNEAQ (reference sequence). Trimming took 0 bases from V and 0 from J, leaving 12 bases between them. The CDR3 sequence: CASSLAGVRDSNQPQHF. The CDR3 DNA follows: TGTGCCAGCAGCTTAGCTGGGGTCAGGGATAGCAATCAGCCCCAGCATTTT. Drawing the rest from reference TRBV7-9 and TRBJ1-5, the complete variable domain is DTGVSQNPRHKITKRGQNVTFRCDPISEHNRLYWYRQTLGQGPEFLTYFQNEAQLEKSRLLSDRFSAERPKGSFSTLEIQRTEQGDSAMYLCASSLAGVRDSNQPQHFGDGTRLSIL.

The chain is built from TRBV13 and TRBJ2-7; perhaps TRBD1 as D (5 bases). The CDR3 consists of 15 residues. Per the germline V gene, CDR1 is PRHDT and CDR2 is FYEKMQ (reference sequence). Trimming removed 6 bases from V and 2 bases from J, with 17 bases in between. The CDR3 nucleotides are TGTGCCAGCAGTTACGGCCCGACAGAAACCTACGAGCAGTACTTC. Its protein is CASSYGPTETYEQYF.